These T cell receptor beta chains were read from a single sample in a study of shared clonotypes between healthy human individuals. Measured with immunoSEQ multiplex PCR; TCRdb has only the in-frame clones, and not every one. The table shows under 600,000 clones, with 95% to 98% occurring only once. The sample comprised naive CD8+ T cells sorted from blood. All receptors derive from a man aged 25-40 years in good health. Each CDR3 is given with its conserved first and last residue. Each record gives: D gene, clone size, J gene, V gene, CDR3 protein, CDR3 DNA. D genes are given only for firm matches. Not every row has a clone size; where given, it reads once, few, many or a size class.

>TRBD1|-|TRBJ2-5|TRBV14
CASSQVSGTGVGSWQETQYF
TGTGCCAGCAGCCAAGTGTCCGGGACAGGGGTAGGGAGTTGGCAAGAGACCCAGTACTTC
>-|-|TRBJ1-2|TRBV9
CASSPSIGGYTF
TGTGCCAGCAGCCCAAGTATCGGCGGCTACACCTTC
>-|once|TRBJ2-7|TRBV7-9
CASSPPDTYEQYF
TGTGCCAGCAGCCCACCTGACACCTACGAGCAGTACTTC
>TRBD1|-|TRBJ2-7|TRBV5-5
CASSPDRVDYEQYF
TGTGCCAGCAGCCCGGACAGGGTTGACTACGAGCAGTACTTC
>TRBD1|once|TRBJ1-2|TRBV7-9
CASSPGTGSGYTF
TGTGCCAGCAGCCCCGGGACAGGGAGCGGCTACACCTTC
>-|once|TRBJ2-5|TRBV27
CASSLSTVGETQYF
TGTGCCAGCAGTTTATCGACAGTAGGAGAGACCCAGTACTTC
>-|-|TRBJ2-7|TRBV7-9
CASSLSIRDQYF
TGTGCCAGCAGCTTAAGTATCCGGGACCAGTACTTC
>-|-|TRBJ2-1|TRBV7-9
CASSLGYLEQFF
TGTGCCAGCAGCTTAGGGTACTTGGAACAGTTCTTC
>TRBD1|-|TRBJ2-5|TRBV9
CASSSPTGGVSETQYF
TGTGCCAGCAGCTCTCCGACAGGGGGCGTCTCAGAGACCCAGTACTTC
>TRBD1|-|TRBJ2-7|TRBV6-5
CASSYGDRRSYEQYF
TGTGCCAGCAGTTACGGGGACAGGAGATCCTACGAGCAGTACTTC
>-|-|TRBJ2-1|TRBV19
CASSLPFQYPLYNEQFF
TGTGCCAGTAGTTTACCTTTCCAATACCCTCTCTACAATGAGCAGTTCTTC